Below are 25 T cell receptor beta chains sequenced from a single sample in a study of identifying expanded T cells in peripheral blood. Only in-frame clones appear in the TCRdb table, and some are missing; sequencing was by immunoSEQ multiplex PCR. The repertoire consists of roughly 100,000 clones, with around 88% occurring once and the leading ten covering roughly an eighth. The sample consisted of blood. These receptor sequences come from a person aged 18-70 years in good health.

The V call is TRBV7-3, the J call TRBJ1-2; 8 positions agree with TRBD1. CDR1 is SGHTA, CDR2 FQGTGA, per germline. The CDR3 contains 13 residues. After removal of 8 bases from V and 6 bases from J, the junction contained 8 bases not matched to a gene. DNA for the CDR3: TGTGCCAGCGCACAACAGGGGGACGATGGCTACACCTTC. This translates into CASAQQGDDGYTF. The variable domain in full, with the rest retrieved from reference TRBV7-3 and TRBJ1-2, is GAGVSQTPSNKVTEKGKYVELRCDPISGHTALYWYRQSLGQGPEFLIYFQGTGAADDSGLPNDRFFAVRPEGSVSTLKIQRTERGDSAVYLCASAQQGDDGYTFGSGTRLTVV.

The chain combines TRBV6-1 with TRBJ2-1; weak D call: TRBD2 (6 bases). Germline V CDR1 and CDR2: MNHNS, SASEGT. Trimming stripped 0 bases from V and 1 base from J, with 16 bases between. This CDR3 is 18 amino acids long. The DNA for the CDR3 is TGTGCCAGCAGTGAAGCCCCCATATTTAGCGGTTCCTACAATGAGCAGTTCTTC. It translates to CASSEAPIFSGSYNEQFF.

The rearrangement uses TRBV11-1 and TRBJ2-2, with TRBD2 as a possible D gene (5 bases). The CDR3 contains 14 residues. V was pared by 10 bases and J by 3 bases, with 15 bases between. Germline loops: CDR1 SGHAT, CDR2 FQDESV (reference sequence). The CDR3 bases are TGTGCCATATTGACCTCGCGGGACACCGGGGAGCTGTTTTTT. Encoded protein: CAILTSRDTGELFF.

The chain uses TRBV9 and TRBJ1-2; TRBD1 matches 7 bases. CDR3 length: 13 amino acids. The trim removed 0 bases at V and 7 bases at J, leaving 3 bases unmatched. Germline V lookup: CDR1 SGDLS, CDR2 YYNGEE. The CDR3 reads CASSVERGLGYTF. Here the CDR3 DNA reads TGTGCCAGCAGCGTAGAGAGGGGGCTTGGCTACACCTTC. The whole variable domain, remainder taken from reference TRBV9 and TRBJ1-2, is DSGVTQTPKHLITATGQRVTLRCSPRSGDLSVYWYQQSLDQGLQFLIQYYNGEERAKGNILERFSAQQFPDLHSELNLSSLELGDSALYFCASSVERGLGYTFGSGTRLTVV.

The chain has TRBV29-1 and TRBJ2-5; 8 bases are a match to TRBD1. V trimming: 7 bases; J trimming: 4 bases; junction bases outside the gene matches: 11. The germline V gene has CDR1 SQVTM and CDR2 ANQGSEA. This CDR3 spans 14 amino acids. In DNA, the CDR3 is TGCAGCGCCCTGGGCCAGGGGGCCAGAGAGACCCAGTACTTC. Its translation: CSALGQGARETQYF.

The rearrangement joins TRBV18 to TRBJ2-7, with D tentatively TRBD2 (5 bases). The V gene lost 3 bases and the J gene lost 1 base, with 13 bases spanning the gap. CDR1 is KGHSH and CDR2 is LQKENI in the germline V gene. The CDR3 is made up of 15 amino acids. CDR3 in DNA: TGTGCCAGCTCACCCAGGAGCGGCTCATCCTACGAGCAGTACTTC. Translation gives CASSPRSGSSYEQYF. Combining the CDR3 with reference TRBV18 and TRBJ2-7 gives the whole variable domain NAGVMQNPRHLVRRRGQEARLRCSPMKGHSHVYWYRQLPEEGLKFMVYLQKENIIDESGMPKERFSAEFPKEGPSILRIQQVVRGDSAAYFCASSPRSGSSYEQYFGPGTRLTVT.

CDR3 residues: CASSFKAGGNQPQHF. The CDR3 nucleotides are TGTGCCAGCAGTTTCAAGGCAGGAGGCAATCAGCCCCAGCATTTT. The chain links TRBV27 to TRBJ1-5, with D unclear. Trimming removed 3 bases at V and 2 bases at J, with 11 bases between. Germline CDR1 and CDR2: MNHEY and SMNVEV (reference sequence). The CDR3 runs to 15 residues.

The gene calls are TRBV18 and TRBJ2-5, with TRBD2 matching over 12 bases. The CDR3 runs to 15 residues. The junction had 6 bases not matched to a gene; V was cut back by 5 bases and J by 5 bases. CDR1 and CDR2 (germline): KGHSH, LQKENI. Written as DNA, the CDR3 is TGTGCCAGCTCAACTGGACTAGCGGGAAGGGAGACCCAGTACTTC. It encodes CASSTGLAGRETQYF.

The chain recombines TRBV5-1 with TRBJ2-3, with 8 bases that match TRBD1. Germline lookup yields CDR1 SGHRS and CDR2 YFSETQ. V was clipped by 3 bases and J by 4 bases; unmatched bases: 10. The CDR3 loop spans 16 amino acids. The CDR3 coding sequence is TGCGCCAGCAGCTATCAGCAGACAGGGGCCCCAGATACGCAGTATTTT. This translates into CASSYQQTGAPDTQYF.

The chain has TRBV5-8 and TRBJ2-2; D not certain. V lost 5 bases to trimming and J lost 5 bases, with 16 bases between them. CDR1 is SGHTS and CDR2 is YDEGEE in the germline V gene. This CDR3 has 15 residues. CDR3 sequence (DNA): TGTGCCAGCAGGAAGGCCTGGGTCGCAACCGGGGAGCTGTTTTTT. It is translated as CASRKAWVATGELFF.

The chain uses TRBV5-1 and TRBJ2-5; 9 nucleotides agree with TRBD1. Germline assignment: CDR1 SGHRS and CDR2 YFSETQ. V lost 4 bases and J lost 3; bases outside the gene matches: 7. This CDR3 has 15 amino acids. The CDR3, as DNA: TGCGCCAGCAGCCGCTATACAGGGGGCAAAGAGACCCAGTACTTC. It is translated as CASSRYTGGKETQYF.

The chain recombines TRBV7-9 with TRBJ1-1; D is perhaps TRBD1 (5 bases). V was cut by 0 bases and J by 8 bases, with 10 bases left in between. This CDR3 region has 13 residues. The germline V gene encodes CDR1 SEHNR and CDR2 FQNEAQ (reference sequence). In nucleotides, the CDR3 is TGTGCCAGCAGCTTAGCTTCAGGGATAGAAGCTTTCTTT. This sequence encodes CASSLASGIEAFF.

The chain employs TRBV7-9 and TRBJ2-1; possible D gene TRBD2, 6 bases. The ends were cut back, 10 bases at V and 8 bases at J, with 24 bases in the middle. Germline V gives CDR1 SEHNR, CDR2 FQNEAQ (reference sequence). The length of the CDR3 is 15 residues. CDR3 in amino acids: CATSDAPGRRDEQFF. The CDR3 nucleotides read TGTGCCACAAGTGACGCGCCGGGGCGGAGGGATGAGCAGTTCTTC.

The chain links TRBV5-1 to TRBJ2-3, with 9 bases matching TRBD2. The CDR3 runs to 16 residues. CDR1 is SGHRS, CDR2 YFSETQ, per germline. The ends lost 0 bases at V and 5 bases at J; junction bases unmatched: 7. The CDR3 bases are TGCGCCAGCAGCTTGGTTGGCGGGGGGGCGGAAGATACGCAGTATTTT. Its translation is CASSLVGGGAEDTQYF.

The chain links TRBV7-9 to TRBJ2-7; D possibly uses TRBD1 or TRBD2 (6 bases each). With 6 bases removed from V and 2 bases from J, the gap between germline ends came to 17 bases. Looked up from germline, CDR1 is SEHNR and CDR2 is FQNEAQ (reference sequence). The CDR3 loop spans 15 amino acids. DNA for the CDR3: TGTGCCAGCAGTTACGGGGTGGGGGGCACCTACGAGCAGTACTTC. It codes for CASSYGVGGTYEQYF.

The CDR3 loop reads CASSTQGTSGNTIYF. As DNA, the CDR3 is TGTGCCAGCAGTACTCAGGGGACCTCTGGAAACACCATATATTTT. The chain couples TRBV7-6 to TRBJ1-3; weak D call: TRBD1 (6 bases). The V gene lost 6 bases and the J gene lost 0 bases, with 12 bases spanning the gap. Germline V lookup: CDR1 SGHVS, CDR2 FNYEAQ. The CDR3 loop spans 15 amino acids.

The chain combines TRBV6-6 with TRBJ1-1; TRBD1 matches at 10 bases. Germline V CDR1 and CDR2: MNHNY, SVGAGI (reference sequence). The junction had 5 bases not matched to a gene; V was cut back by 8 bases and J by 5 bases. The CDR3 is 13 residues long. The CDR3 DNA is TGTGCCAGCGGGGGGGACAGGGGAACTGAAGCTTTCTTT. This translates into CASGGDRGTEAFF.

The genes are TRBV11-2 and TRBJ1-2, with D possibly TRBD1 on 5 matching bases. This CDR3 has 12 amino acids. Between the trimmed V and J ends, which lost 3 bases and 8 bases, there was a span of 10 bases. From germline, CDR1 is SGHAT and CDR2 FQNNGV. CDR3 protein: CASSLGPGGYTF. CDR3 nucleotides: TGTGCCAGCAGCTTGGGACCGGGAGGCTACACCTTC.

The rearrangement joins TRBV2 to TRBJ2-1, with a possible D match to TRBD2 (5 bases). Between the trimmed V and J ends, which lost 8 bases and 3 bases, there was a span of 17 bases. This CDR3 has 15 amino acids. The germline V gene has CDR1 SNHLY and CDR2 FYNNEI. The CDR3 loop reads CASSRMVGSYNEQFF. The CDR3 nucleotides read TGTGCCAGCTCCCGAATGGTAGGGAGCTACAATGAGCAGTTCTTC.

The rearrangement links TRBV18 to TRBJ1-3; D is unclear. The germline V gene encodes CDR1 KGHSH and CDR2 LQKENI. V was shortened by 7 bases and J by 1 base, with 11 bases between the two germline ends. The CDR3 length is 14 residues. CDR3 nucleotide sequence: TGTGCCAGCTTCCGCCCTGGTTCTGGAAACACCATATATTTT. The encoded protein is CASFRPGSGNTIYF.

The DNA for the CDR3 is TGTGCCAGCTCCCGGACTCGCTTGAACACTGAAGCTTTCTTT. It is translated as CASSRTRLNTEAFF. This chain joins TRBV6-5 and TRBJ1-1; the D is unclear. Germline lookup yields CDR1 MNHEY and CDR2 SVGAGI. This CDR3 spans 14 amino acids. V was clipped by 8 bases and J by 0 bases, with 13 bases between them.

The chain links TRBV6-1 to TRBJ2-1; D gene ambiguous. Between the trimmed V and J ends, which lost 4 bases and 5 bases, there was a span of 12 bases. This CDR3 comprises 14 residues. Germline V gene sequence: CDR1 MNHNS, CDR2 SASEGT. The CDR3 DNA is TGTGCCAGCAGTGCCGCCACGACCAACAATGAGCAGTTCTTC. Its protein product is CASSAATTNNEQFF.

With respect to this clone: Different DNA sequences within this sample yield the same CDR3. The V and J genes are TRBV7-3 and TRBJ2-1, with TRBD2 matching over 10 bases. The CDR3 sequence is 16 residues long. J was trimmed by 4 bases and V by 2 bases; bases with no gene match: 5. Germline-derived CDR1 and CDR2 are SGHTA and FQGTGA. The CDR3 region has the DNA TGTGCCAGCAGCTTAGGGAGTAGCGGGGGGTACAATGAGCAGTTCTTC. As protein: CASSLGSSGGYNEQFF.

The rearrangement uses TRBV27 and TRBJ1-5; D is unresolved. Trimming took off 11 bases at V and 1 base at J, with 9 bases between the two ends. The CDR3 runs to 12 residues. Per germline, CDR1 MNHEY and CDR2 SMNVEV (reference sequence). The CDR3 DNA reads as TGTGCCGAGAGGGCCAGCAATCAGCCCCAGCATTTT. This sequence encodes CAERASNQPQHF.

In its sample, this clone was seen a few times. This chain joins TRBV10-3 and TRBJ2-2; possible D gene TRBD1, 6 bases. The CDR3 spans 19 residues. The ends were cut back, 7 bases at V and 7 bases at J, with 31 bases in the middle. CDR1 is ENHRY, CDR2 SYGVKD, per germline. As DNA, the CDR3 is TGTGCCATCACTGAAAGGCGCGTCTTATTGAACAGGGCTGGCGGGGAGCTGTTTTTT. Its protein product is CAITERRVLLNRAGGELFF.